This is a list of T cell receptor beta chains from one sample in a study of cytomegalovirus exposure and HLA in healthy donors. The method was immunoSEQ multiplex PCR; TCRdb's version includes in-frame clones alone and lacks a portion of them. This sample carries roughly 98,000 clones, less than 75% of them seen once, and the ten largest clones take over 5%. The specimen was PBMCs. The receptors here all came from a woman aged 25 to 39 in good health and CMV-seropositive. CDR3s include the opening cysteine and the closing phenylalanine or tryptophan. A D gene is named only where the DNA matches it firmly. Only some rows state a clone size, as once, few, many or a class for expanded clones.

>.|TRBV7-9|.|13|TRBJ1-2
TGTTCCAGCAGCTTAGGGGACATTGGGGGCTACACCTTC
CSSSLGDIGGYTF
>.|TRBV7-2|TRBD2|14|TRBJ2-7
TGTGCCAGCAGCGTACTAGCGGGGGCCGGCGAGCAGTACTTC
CASSVLAGAGEQYF
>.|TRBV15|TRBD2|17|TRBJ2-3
TGTGCCACCAGCAGGGTACCGGGACTAGCGGACCCAGATACGCAGTATTTT
CATSRVPGLADPDTQYF
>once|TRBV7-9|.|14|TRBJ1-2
TGTGCCAGCAGCTTAAGCCAGGGGCGGGATGGCTACACCTTC
CASSLSQGRDGYTF
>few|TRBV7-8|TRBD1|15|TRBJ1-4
TGTGCCAGCAGCTTCCGGGACAGAACTAATGAAAAACTGTTTTTT
CASSFRDRTNEKLFF
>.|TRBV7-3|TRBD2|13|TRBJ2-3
TGTGCCAGCAGCGCTAGCGGGGCAGATACGCAGTATTTT
CASSASGADTQYF
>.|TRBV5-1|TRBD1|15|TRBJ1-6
TGCGCCAGCAGCCCCCGGGACAGAGATAATTCACCCCTCCACTTT
CASSPRDRDNSPLHF
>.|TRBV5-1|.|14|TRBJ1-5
TGCGCCAGCAGCTTGGGTTCCGTAAATCAGCCCCAGCATTTT
CASSLGSVNQPQHF
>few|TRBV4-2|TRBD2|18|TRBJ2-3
TGTGCCAGCAGCCAAGATAGACTAGCGGGTACTAGCACAGATACGCAGTATTTT
CASSQDRLAGTSTDTQYF
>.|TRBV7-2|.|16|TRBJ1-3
TGTGCCAGCAGCTTAGGTCCAGGGGTGGCTGGAAACACCATATATTTT
CASSLGPGVAGNTIYF
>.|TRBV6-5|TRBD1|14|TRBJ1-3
TGTGCCAGCAGCCGCAGGGGGCCTGGAAACACCATATATTTT
CASSRRGPGNTIYF
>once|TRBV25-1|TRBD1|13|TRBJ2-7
TGTGCCAGCAGTGGGACAGGGACATACGAGCAGTACTTC
CASSGTGTYEQYF
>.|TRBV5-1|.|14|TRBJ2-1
TGCGCCAGCAGTCAGGGGTCGGTTTCCAATGAGCAGTTCTTC
CASSQGSVSNEQFF
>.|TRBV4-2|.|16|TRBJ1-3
TGTGCCAGCAGCCCCTTTAACGGGAAGGGGGGGACCACCATATATTTT
CASSPFNGKGGTTIYF
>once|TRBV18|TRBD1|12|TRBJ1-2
TGTGCCGGAAGAGGGACAGGGTATGGCTACACCTTC
CAGRGTGYGYTF
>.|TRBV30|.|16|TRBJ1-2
TGTGCCTGGAGTGTATGGAGGGGATTAGCTAACTATGGCTACACCTTC
CAWSVWRGLANYGYTF
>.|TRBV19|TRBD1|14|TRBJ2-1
TGTGCCAGTAAGGGACAGGGGAATGTCAATGAGCAGTTCTTC
CASKGQGNVNEQFF
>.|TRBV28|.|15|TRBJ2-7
TGTGCCAGCAGTTCCCCAGGGCCTCCAAGTTACGAGCAGTACTTC
CASSSPGPPSYEQYF
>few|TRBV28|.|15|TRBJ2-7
TGTGCCAGCAGTCCGGGGATGTCGGGATCCTACGAGCAGTACTTC
CASSPGMSGSYEQYF
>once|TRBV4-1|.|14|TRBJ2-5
TGCGCCAGCAGCCAAGAGTTAGGAGGGGAGACCCAGTACTTC
CASSQELGGETQYF